This T cell receptor (beta chain) derives from a study of chemoradiotherapy in HPV16-positive cancers. As to this clone: What it binds is unknown.

Clones were read by immunoSEQ multiplex PCR, and TCRdb kept only the in-frame ones, dropping some. The table lists 20,000 or so clones, 85% to 90% of them singletons. Repeated repertoire sampling spanned the course of chemoradiotherapy. The study, taken as a whole, reports: Functional assays defining HPV-specific T cells used only a couple of HPV16-positive patients. During treatment, candidate HPV-specific clones and E7-related motifs expanded in tumor.

CDR3 length: 13 residues. With 6 bases clipped from V and 5 bases from J, the junction kept 6 bases outside the gene matches. CDR1 is MNHNS and CDR2 is SASEGT in the germline V gene. The chain recombines TRBV6-1 with TRBJ2-5, with 7 bases identical to TRBD1. Here the sequenced sample was blood, taken from a patient who underwent chemoradiotherapy. The origin of this receptor is a human donor with HPV-associated anogenital cancer. In DNA form, the CDR3 reads TGTGCCAGCAGAAAGGGGGCTTTTGAGACCCAGTACTTC. This gives the protein CASRKGAFETQYF.